This T cell receptor beta chain comes out of a study of human T cells and chemical hapten exposure. TCRdb itself ran the RACE reads through MiXCR, one entry per CDR3 protein. This table holds a few hundred thousand distinct CDR3 sequences, more than 4.5% found once. Time point: patch test 1, 2 weeks after DPC sensitization. Noted treatment: therapeutic diphenylcyclopropenone sensitization with weekly scalp DPC. The CDR3 is 15 amino acids. V was pared by 6 bases and J by 5 bases, with 7 bases of the junction left unmatched. CDR1 and CDR2 (germline): MNHEY, SMNVEV (reference sequence). This chain links TRBV27 with TRBJ2-5, with 12 positions matching TRBD1. The specimen comprised whole blood, sampled in connection with sensitization to the hapten diphenylcyclopropenone (DPC). The receptor was isolated from a woman in her 50s with alopecia areata. Some clones in this sample may be carry-over from other donors' samples. The CDR3 spells CASSWGQGAGETQYF. CDR3 nucleotide sequence: TGTGCCAGCAGCTGGGGACAGGGGGCAGGGGAGACCCAGTACTTC.